Following are 32 T cell receptor beta chains from one sample sequenced in a study of blood T cell repertoires in COVID-19. The protocol was immunoSEQ multiplex PCR, while the TCRdb copy is restricted to in-frame clones and leaves out a portion. The table has 95,000 to 100,000 clones, about 90% seen once. The sample taken for sequencing was peripheral blood. These receptors were taken from a woman aged 30 to 39 with acute or convalescent COVID-19.

This clone was observed once. Other nucleotide sequences in the sample specify the same CDR3. The rearrangement joins TRBV18 to TRBJ1-5, with 8 bases that match TRBD1. The CDR3 covers 15 residues. V lost 3 bases to trimming and J lost 2 bases; unmatched junction nucleotides: 3. Germline assignment: CDR1 KGHSH and CDR2 LQKENI. DNA of the CDR3: TGTGCCAGCTCACCCGACAGGGGTGGCAATCAGCCCCAGCATTTT. It codes for CASSPDRGGNQPQHF.

This chain connects TRBV7-2 to TRBJ1-6, with D unresolved. The germline CDR1 and CDR2 sequences are SGHTA and FQGNSA. The CDR3 spans 14 residues. Deletions cut 3 bases from V and 7 bases from J, with 10 bases between. CDR3 in DNA: TGTGCCAGCAGCTTCCCCCCGGGGAATTCACCCCTCCACTTT. It translates to CASSFPPGNSPLHF.

The rearrangement uses TRBV5-1 and TRBJ1-1; D perhaps matches TRBD1 (6 bases). The CDR3 contains 18 residues. V lost 4 bases and J 0 bases, leaving 22 bases between the germline ends. Germline V gives CDR1 SGHRS, CDR2 YFSETQ. The CDR3 is CASSLATPSQGMNTEAFF. The CDR3, as DNA: TGCGCCAGCAGCCTGGCCACCCCCTCACAGGGAATGAACACTGAAGCTTTCTTT.

This clone appeared once. This rearrangement joins TRBV11-1 to TRBJ2-7; maybe TRBD1 (6 bases). V lost 4 bases and J 5 bases, leaving 15 bases between the germline ends. Germline-derived CDR1 and CDR2 are SGHAT and FQDESV (reference sequence). This CDR3 region has 14 residues. The CDR3, as DNA: TGTGCCAGCAGCTCAACCAGGGGATCTGACGAGCAGTACTTC. It is translated as CASSSTRGSDEQYF.

The genes are TRBV2 and TRBJ1-4; TRBD1 is a possible D gene (5 bases). Trimming stripped 3 bases from V and 5 bases from J, with 13 bases between. The germline gives CDR1 SNHLY, CDR2 FYNNEI. The CDR3 is 15 amino acids. CDR3 amino acids: CASSEGGLVNEKLFF. The CDR3 coding sequence is TGTGCCAGCAGTGAGGGGGGACTCGTAAATGAAAAACTGTTTTTT. Looking up the rest from reference TRBV2 and TRBJ1-4 gives the full variable domain: EPEVTQTPSHQVTQMGQEVILRCVPISNHLYFYWYRQILGQKVEFLVSFYNNEISEKSEIFDDQFSVERPDGSNFTLKIRSTKLEDSAMYFCASSEGGLVNEKLFFGSGTQLSVL.

The rearrangement uses TRBV6-5 and TRBJ2-1, with D possibly TRBD1 on 5 matching bases. Germline loops: CDR1 MNHEY, CDR2 SVGAGI. V was shortened by 5 bases and J by 6 bases, with 14 bases between the two germline ends. The CDR3 consists of 14 residues. The CDR3 sequence: CASSRTIAINEQFF. The CDR3 bases are TGTGCCAGCAGTCGGACAATTGCGATCAATGAGCAGTTCTTC.

The table lists this clone with a few counts. The chain employs TRBV5-1 and TRBJ1-1, with D perhaps matching TRBD1 (6 bases). Looked up from germline, CDR1 is SGHRS and CDR2 is YFSETQ. Trimming left V 0 bases short and J 8 bases short, with 11 bases between. This CDR3 has 13 residues. This CDR3 is CASSLGGGLEAFF. CDR3 coding DNA: TGCGCCAGCAGCTTGGGAGGGGGTCTCGAAGCTTTCTTT.

J is TRBJ2-3 and V is TRBV5-4; tentative D call: TRBD2 (6 bases). The germline V gene encodes CDR1 SGHNT and CDR2 YYREEE (reference sequence). The CDR3 sequence is 15 residues long. The V gene lost 0 bases and the J gene lost 4 bases, with 12 bases spanning the gap. The CDR3 loop is CASSLGADYSDTQYF. In nucleotides, the CDR3 is TGTGCCAGCAGCTTGGGAGCGGACTATTCAGATACGCAGTATTTT.

The chain uses TRBV6-5 and TRBJ1-3; D is ambiguous. The CDR3 loop spans 14 amino acids. Germline V CDR1 and CDR2: MNHEY, SVGAGI. The ends were cut back, 9 bases at V and 2 bases at J, with 14 bases in the middle. CDR3 nucleotide sequence: TGTGCCAGTTGCCGGGGTTTGGCTGGAAACACCATATATTTT. This sequence encodes CASCRGLAGNTIYF.

V usage is TRBV5-1 and J usage is TRBJ1-1, with 7 bases identical to TRBD1. Germline loops: CDR1 SGHRS, CDR2 YFSETQ. The junction had 5 bases not matched to a gene; V was cut back by 4 bases and J by 2 bases. The CDR3 sequence is 14 residues long. This chain's CDR3 is CASSPGTENTEAFF. CDR3 DNA sequence: TGCGCCAGCAGCCCCGGGACAGAAAACACTGAAGCTTTCTTT.

This clone was recorded a few times. The CDR3: CASSEAPREIKETQYF. The CDR3 region has the DNA TGTGCCAGCAGTGAAGCTCCACGGGAGATTAAAGAGACCCAGTACTTC. This chain links TRBV2 with TRBJ2-5; D possibly corresponds to TRBD2 (6 bases). Looked up from germline, CDR1 is SNHLY and CDR2 is FYNNEI. The CDR3 sequence is 16 residues long. Trimming pared 0 bases from V and 3 bases from J, leaving 14 bases between.

The chain is built from TRBV5-1 and TRBJ2-7; D might be TRBD2 (5 bases). V lost 2 bases and J 6 bases, leaving 6 bases between the germline ends. In germline, CDR1 is SGHRS, CDR2 YFSETQ. This CDR3 has 11 amino acids. CDR3 residues: CASSFEGEQYF. DNA for the CDR3: TGCGCCAGCAGCTTTGAGGGCGAGCAGTACTTC.

This chain connects TRBV5-8 to TRBJ1-6, with 8 bases fitting TRBD1. Germline V CDR1 and CDR2: SGHTS, YDEGEE. The CDR3 totals 14 residues. Germline trimming cut 4 bases from V and 10 bases from J; bases unmatched to any gene: 7. CDR3 amino acids: CASSGQGSGSPLHF. The CDR3, as DNA: TGTGCCAGCAGCGGACAGGGAAGTGGGTCACCCCTCCACTTT. Full variable domain (remainder filled in from reference TRBV5-8 and TRBJ1-6): EAGVTQSPTHLIKTRGQQATLRCSPISGHTSVYWYQQALGLGLQFLLWYDEGEERNRGNFPPRFSGRQFPNYSSELNVNALELEDSALYLCASSGQGSGSPLHFGNGTRLTVT.

The chain recombines TRBV5-1 with TRBJ2-7; the match to TRBD2 covers 7 bases. Germline V gene data show CDR1 as SGHRS and CDR2 as YFSETQ. Trimming removed 3 bases from V and 1 base from J; junction bases left unmatched: 4. CDR3 length: 14 residues. The CDR3 region is CASSSLGGSYEQYF. The CDR3 bases are TGCGCCAGCAGCTCTCTGGGGGGGTCCTACGAGCAGTACTTC.

The chain has TRBV18 and TRBJ1-3; TRBD1 matches at 8 bases. V shed 6 bases, J shed 9 bases, and the junction held 19 bases outside the gene matches. Germline V gene data show CDR1 as KGHSH and CDR2 as LQKENI. CDR3 length equals 17 residues. The chain's CDR3 is CASSSNAGGAGGVTIYF. CDR3 nucleotide sequence: TGTGCCAGCTCGTCCAACGCAGGGGGCGCGGGTGGCGTCACCATATATTTT.

The V call is TRBV5-6, the J call TRBJ1-5; the D gene is possibly TRBD1 (5 bases). Trimming took 2 bases from V and 4 from J, leaving 10 bases between them. Per germline, CDR1 SGHDT and CDR2 YYEEEE. The CDR3 spans 14 residues. Here the CDR3 DNA reads TGTGCCAGCAGCTTAGGAGACAGAAATCAGCCCCAGCATTTT. Protein product: CASSLGDRNQPQHF.

The chain joins TRBV7-8 to TRBJ2-4, with no clear D. Germline lookup yields CDR1 SGHVS and CDR2 FQNEAQ. The CDR3 runs to 16 residues. The V end lost 5 bases, the J end lost 0 bases, and 14 bases lay between the germline ends. The CDR3 loop reads CASSASRALAKNIQYF. The CDR3 region has the DNA TGTGCCAGCAGCGCGTCCCGAGCTCTAGCCAAAAACATTCAGTACTTC.

The chain uses TRBV7-9 and TRBJ2-3; D possibly corresponds to TRBD1 (5 bases). This CDR3 has 14 residues. V lost 1 base to trimming and J lost 4 bases, with 9 bases between them. Germline CDR1 and CDR2: SEHNR and FQNEAQ (reference sequence). As DNA, the CDR3 is TGTGCCAGCAGCTTAGGGGGCGTAGCAGATACGCAGTATTTT. Its translation: CASSLGGVADTQYF.

This chain links TRBV28 with TRBJ1-3; 8 nucleotides agree with TRBD1. V gave up 11 bases and J gave up 0 bases; unmatched junction bases: 9. Germline CDR1 is MDHEN and CDR2 is SYDVKM. This CDR3 is 15 amino acids long. The CDR3: CAGGGDRGSGNTIYF. The DNA of the CDR3 is TGTGCCGGGGGGGGCGACAGGGGCTCTGGAAACACCATATATTTT.

This chain links TRBV28 with TRBJ1-5, with D uncertain. Germline V gene sequence: CDR1 MDHEN, CDR2 SYDVKM. Trimming took off 5 bases at V and 5 bases at J, with 19 bases between the two ends. The CDR3 is made up of 16 amino acids. CDR3 protein: CASSPPPGGGDQPQHF. Here the CDR3 DNA reads TGTGCCAGCAGTCCGCCGCCTGGTGGCGGAGATCAGCCCCAGCATTTT.

The table lists this clone with many counts. CDR3 in amino acids: CATSRGQGGRSNQPQHF. The CDR3 DNA reads as TGTGCCACCAGTCGGGGACAGGGAGGGCGGAGCAATCAGCCCCAGCATTTT. The chain couples TRBV15 to TRBJ1-5, with TRBD1 identical over 9 bases. The trim removed 6 bases at V and 1 base at J, leaving 10 bases unmatched. Germline V gene sequence: CDR1 LNHNV, CDR2 YYDKDF (reference sequence). This CDR3 has 17 amino acids.

V usage is TRBV7-9 and J usage is TRBJ1-2; 8 bases map to TRBD1. Germline V CDR1 and CDR2: SEHNR, FQNEAQ (reference sequence). The CDR3 contains 14 residues. V was pared by 5 bases and J by 7 bases, with 9 bases of the junction left unmatched. CDR3 coding DNA: TGTGCCAGCAGCCCTAGACAGGGGCCCGGTGGCTACACCTTC. Residues: CASSPRQGPGGYTF. Using reference TRBV7-9 and TRBJ1-2 for the parts outside the CDR3, the full variable domain is DTGVSQNPRHKITKRGQNVTFRCDPISEHNRLYWYRQTLGQGPEFLTYFQNEAQLEKSRLLSDRFSAERPKGSFSTLEIQRTEQGDSAMYLCASSPRQGPGGYTFGSGTRLTVV.

This clone was found a few times. Other DNA sequences from this sample encode an identical CDR3 as well. The genes are TRBV2 and TRBJ1-2; D gene ambiguous. V was shortened by 6 bases and J by 6 bases, with 11 bases between the two germline ends. The CDR3 spans 12 residues. Germline CDR1 SNHLY, CDR2 FYNNEI. In DNA form, the CDR3 reads TGTGCCAGCAGCGAACGAGGAAATGGCTACACCTTC. Its protein is CASSERGNGYTF. The variable domain in full, completed from reference TRBV2 and TRBJ1-2, reads EPEVTQTPSHQVTQMGQEVILRCVPISNHLYFYWYRQILGQKVEFLVSFYNNEISEKSEIFDDQFSVERPDGSNFTLKIRSTKLEDSAMYFCASSERGNGYTFGSGTRLTVV.

This chain links TRBV5-4 with TRBJ2-7; 8 positions match TRBD2. The CDR3 runs 13 residues. Losses at the gene ends were 4 bases for V and 7 bases for J; bases not matched to a gene: 7. Germline V gene data show CDR1 as SGHNT and CDR2 as YYREEE (reference sequence). The CDR3 protein is CASSRRGAEEQYF. The DNA of the CDR3 is TGTGCCAGCAGCCGGCGGGGGGCCGAAGAGCAGTACTTC.

The rearrangement uses TRBV24-1 and TRBJ2-2, with D hard to call. The length of the CDR3 is 16 residues. Germline V gene data show CDR1 as KGHDR and CDR2 as SFDVKD. V was clipped by 0 bases and J by 3 bases, with 10 bases between them. The CDR3 DNA sequence: TGTGCCACCAGTGATTTGACCGGTTCTGACACCGGGGAGCTGTTTTTT. It yields the protein CATSDLTGSDTGELFF.

The chain is built from TRBV29-1 and TRBJ1-2; the match to TRBD1 covers 10 bases. Germline loops: CDR1 SQVTM, CDR2 ANQGSEA. Trimming at V came to 5 bases and at J to 8 bases, leaving 8 bases not matched to a gene. CDR3 size: 13 residues. In nucleotides, the CDR3 is TGCAGCGTTTCGACAGGGGGCTCTTGGGGCTACACCTTC. This gives the protein CSVSTGGSWGYTF. The whole variable domain, filled in from reference TRBV29-1 and TRBJ1-2, reads SAVISQKPSRDICQRGTSLTIQCQVDSQVTMMFWYRQQPGQSLTLIATANQGSEATYESGFVIDKFPISRPNLTFSTLTVSNMSPEDSSIYLCSVSTGGSWGYTFGSGTRLTVV.

V gene TRBV7-6 combines with J gene TRBJ2-7; 7 nucleotides align to TRBD2. Unmatched junction bases numbered 6, after V lost 4 bases and J lost 0 bases. CDR3 length equals 15 residues. CDR1 is SGHVS and CDR2 is FNYEAQ in the germline V gene. CDR3 sequence reads: CASSSSSGHSYEQYF. The CDR3 nucleotides read TGTGCCAGCAGCTCGTCTAGCGGCCACTCCTACGAGCAGTACTTC.

The genes are TRBV28 and TRBJ2-5, with a tentative D call TRBD1 (6 bases). CDR3 length equals 15 residues. Germline assignment: CDR1 MDHEN and CDR2 SYDVKM. V was shortened by 1 base and J by 7 bases, with 16 bases between the two germline ends. CDR3 amino acids: CASSLSQGAFGTQYF. The CDR3 region has the DNA TGTGCCAGCAGTTTATCACAGGGCGCGTTTGGGACCCAGTACTTC.

The rearrangement uses TRBV9 and TRBJ1-2, with TRBD1 identical over 10 bases. Germline values: CDR1 SGDLS, CDR2 YYNGEE. The CDR3 runs 16 residues. V lost 1 base to trimming and J lost 5 bases; unmatched junction nucleotides: 8. CDR3: CASSVFTGQGRYGYTF. CDR3 nucleotides: TGTGCCAGCAGCGTATTCACGGGACAGGGGCGGTATGGCTACACCTTC.

V is TRBV6-5 and J is TRBJ1-5; no reliable D call. This CDR3 spans 13 amino acids. CDR1 is MNHEY and CDR2 is SVGAGI in the germline V gene. Trimming cost V 2 bases and J 4 bases, with 6 bases left between them. The CDR3 DNA reads TGTGCCAGCAGTTACGGCTCGAATCAGCCCCAGCATTTT. It is translated as CASSYGSNQPQHF.

V and J are TRBV12-5 and TRBJ2-2; 7 nucleotides match TRBD1. Per germline, CDR1 LGHNT and CDR2 FRNRAP. Trimming at V came to 4 bases and at J to 4 bases, leaving 6 bases not matched to a gene. This CDR3 is built from 15 residues. CDR3 coding DNA: TGTGCTAGTGGTTCTAGGACAGGACCCACCGGGGAGCTGTTTTTT. Translating gives CASGSRTGPTGELFF.

The V call is TRBV9, the J call TRBJ2-3, with 13 bases fitting TRBD2. V trimming: 4 bases; J trimming: 4 bases; junction bases outside the gene matches: 6. The CDR3 is 16 amino acids. CDR1 is SGDLS, CDR2 YYNGEE, per germline. The CDR3 here is CASSTGTSGDSDTQYF. CDR3 sequence (DNA): TGTGCCAGCAGCACTGGGACTAGCGGGGACTCAGATACGCAGTATTTT.